A selection of T cell receptor beta chains follows, all from one sample in a study of post-analysis software for immune sequencing data. TCRdb re-derived calls from the PCR reads in MiXCR, one entry per CDR3 protein. Among roughly 570,000 distinct CDR3 sequences listed, 34% were seen once. Material for sequencing was blood. The receptors stem from a girl aged 2-17 years with multiple sclerosis. CDR3s leave out the opening cysteine and the closing phenylalanine or tryptophan. Fields, in order: J gene, V gene, CDR3 protein.

j_call: TRBJ1-2
v_call: TRBV6-5
cdr3_aa: ASQEPGGYGYT

j_call: TRBJ1-2
v_call: TRBV7-6
cdr3_aa: ASSTGQVTANYGYT

j_call: TRBJ1-1
v_call: TRBV5-1
cdr3_aa: ASSLPANTEAF

j_call: TRBJ1-2
v_call: TRBV5-5
cdr3_aa: ASVTGGPWNYGYT

j_call: TRBJ2-1
v_call: TRBV6-6
cdr3_aa: ASSFFRGRLGDEQF

j_call: NA
v_call: TRBV15
cdr3_aa: ATSRDRVMETQY

j_call: TRBJ2-5
v_call: TRBV20-1
cdr3_aa: SAVDTFQETQY

j_call: TRBJ1-2
v_call: TRBV11-2
cdr3_aa: ASSPRTGRGIGGYT

j_call: NA
v_call: TRBV18
cdr3_aa: ASSPDPGNEQY

j_call: TRBJ1-1
v_call: TRBV29-1
cdr3_aa: SVERGRTEAF

j_call: TRBJ2-5
v_call: TRBV5-1
cdr3_aa: ASSPGQLKETQY

j_call: TRBJ2-5
v_call: TRBV20-1
cdr3_aa: SARDSSGGRVETQY

j_call: TRBJ2-7
v_call: TRBV29-1
cdr3_aa: SVGQAQGNEQY

j_call: TRBJ2-3
v_call: TRBV5-1
cdr3_aa: ASSLGHSTDTQY

j_call: TRBJ2-3
v_call: TRBV12-3/TRBV12-4
cdr3_aa: ASSPGEGSGGDDTQY

j_call: TRBJ1-2
v_call: TRBV20-1
cdr3_aa: SARDSGGQGGYT

j_call: TRBJ1-1
v_call: TRBV15
cdr3_aa: ATSREQVAAEAF

j_call: TRBJ1-3
v_call: TRBV9
cdr3_aa: ASSVGQGEGVSGNTIY

j_call: NA
v_call: TRBV18
cdr3_aa: ASSLTVTGVLNYEQY

j_call: TRBJ2-5
v_call: TRBV12-3/TRBV12-4
cdr3_aa: ASSLAGASQETQY

j_call: TRBJ1-5
v_call: TRBV5-1
cdr3_aa: ASSPPGTISNQPQH

j_call: TRBJ1-1
v_call: TRBV12-3/TRBV12-4
cdr3_aa: ASSPRQGLEAF

j_call: TRBJ1-2
v_call: TRBV29-1
cdr3_aa: SVEKGAHGYT

j_call: TRBJ2-1
v_call: TRBV6-1
cdr3_aa: ASSVRTGSSYNEQF

j_call: TRBJ2-3
v_call: TRBV5-1
cdr3_aa: ASSLDVPDTQY

j_call: TRBJ2-3
v_call: TRBV11-2
cdr3_aa: ASSTGLGTDTQY

j_call: TRBJ1-2
v_call: TRBV3-1
cdr3_aa: ASSQGDRGIDYT

j_call: TRBJ2-1
v_call: TRBV5-4
cdr3_aa: ASRRQLYNEQF